This T cell receptor (beta chain) is from a study of OX40 agonist ivuxolimab in advanced cancers. Findings and limits, study-wide: In general, CD8+ T cells held more expanded clones than CD4+ did, on average.

Notes on this clone: What it binds is unknown.

Profiling relied on immunoSEQ multiplex PCR, and the TCRdb table lists in-frame clones only, not all of them. The data contain 95,000 to 100,000 clones, around 85% of them singletons. The germline V and J ends were trimmed by 2 bases and 4 bases, with 9 bases remaining between them. Looked up from germline, CDR1 is SQVTM and CDR2 is ANQGSEA. The CDR3 length is 13 residues. The starting material was CD4+ or CD8+ T cells sorted from blood, obtained in a trial of the OX40 agonist ivuxolimab. The chain links TRBV29-1 to TRBJ1-5; no clear D gene. This receptor was obtained from an adult with an advanced solid tumor such as melanoma, head and neck, liver or kidney cancer. The CDR3: CSVETGVNQPQHF. CDR3 nucleotide sequence: TGCAGCGTTGAAACGGGAGTTAATCAGCCCCAGCATTTT.